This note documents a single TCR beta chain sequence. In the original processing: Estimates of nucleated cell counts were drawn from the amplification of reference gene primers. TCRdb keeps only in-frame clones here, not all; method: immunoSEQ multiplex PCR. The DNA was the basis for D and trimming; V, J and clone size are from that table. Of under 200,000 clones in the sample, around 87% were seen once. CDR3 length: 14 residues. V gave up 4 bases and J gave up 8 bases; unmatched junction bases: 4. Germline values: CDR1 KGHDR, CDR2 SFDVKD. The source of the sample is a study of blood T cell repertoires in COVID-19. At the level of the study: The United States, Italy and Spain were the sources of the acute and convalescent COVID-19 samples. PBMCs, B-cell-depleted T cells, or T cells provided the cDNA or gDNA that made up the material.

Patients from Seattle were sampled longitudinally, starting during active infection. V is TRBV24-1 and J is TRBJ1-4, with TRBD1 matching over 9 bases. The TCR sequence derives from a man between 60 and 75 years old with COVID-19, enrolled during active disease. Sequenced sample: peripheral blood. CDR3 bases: TGTGCCACCAGTGAGACAGGGGGGGGAGAAAAACTGTTTTTT. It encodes CATSETGGGEKLFF.